These 5 T cell receptor beta chains were all obtained from the same sample, sequenced in a study of cytomegalovirus exposure and HLA in healthy donors. Primers included in the PCR were 60 Vbeta and 13 Jbeta primers. Repertoires were generated with immunoSEQ multiplex PCR, while TCRdb's copy carries only in-frame clones and drops some. The sample has some 190,000 clones, around 78% seen once. The sample was PBMCs. These receptors all come from a woman in her twenties or thirties in good health and CMV-seropositive.

The V call is TRBV5-1, the J call TRBJ1-5; D is ambiguous. Germline lookup yields CDR1 SGHRS and CDR2 YFSETQ. The CDR3 is made up of 16 amino acids. V shed 0 bases and J shed 0 bases, with 10 bases lying between them. CDR3 DNA: TGCGCCAGCAGCTTGGCCGGGAGCTATAGCAATCAGCCCCAGCATTTT. This encodes CASSLAGSYSNQPQHF.

This chain links TRBV4-1 with TRBJ2-3, with TRBD2 matching over 8 bases. This CDR3 has 18 residues. The V gene end was trimmed by 1 base and the J gene end by 1 base; junction bases not matched to a gene: 10. Germline-derived CDR1 and CDR2 are MGHRA and YSYEKL. The CDR3 sequence: CASSQGRASGGRTDTQYF. As DNA, the CDR3 is TGCGCCAGCAGCCAAGGTCGAGCAAGCGGGGGTCGCACAGATACGCAGTATTTT.

In the case of this clone: A junction boundary mismatches the germline segment, possibly from a read error. The CDR3 DNA sequence: TGCGCCAGCAGCTCTTTGGGGGCCGAGGAGGACAACGAGCAGTTCTTC. Translation: CASSSLGAEEDNEQFF. The chain recombines TRBV5-1 with TRBJ2-1; D may be TRBD1 (6 bases). This CDR3 region has 16 residues. Germline CDR1 and CDR2: SGHRS and YFSETQ.

V is TRBV5-4 and J is TRBJ2-7; TRBD1 agrees at 10 bases. This CDR3 is 13 amino acids long. CDR1 and CDR2 (germline): SGHNT, YYREEE (reference sequence). V lost 0 bases, J lost 11 bases, and 5 bases stayed unmatched. Written as DNA, the CDR3 is TGTGCCAGCAGCTTGGGAGGGACAGGGGACGAGTACTTC. Its translation: CASSLGGTGDEYF.

This clone turned up a few times. The chain couples TRBV28 to TRBJ2-7, with 9 nucleotides matching TRBD1. Germline trimming cut 0 bases from V and 1 base from J; bases unmatched to any gene: 4. CDR3 length equals 16 residues. Germline V gene sequence: CDR1 MDHEN, CDR2 SYDVKM. As DNA, the CDR3 is TGTGCCAGCAGTTTATGGGGGGGGACAGGGTCCTACGAGCAGTACTTC. Amino acids: CASSLWGGTGSYEQYF. The whole variable domain, remainder taken from reference TRBV28 and TRBJ2-7, is DVKVTQSSRYLVKRTGEKVFLECVQDMDHENMFWYRQDPGLGLRLIYFSYDVKMKEKGDIPEGYSVSREKKERFSLILESASTNQTSMYLCASSLWGGTGSYEQYFGPGTRLTVT.